These 10 T cell receptor beta chains were sequenced from one sample in a study of blood T cell repertoires in COVID-19. The protocol was immunoSEQ multiplex PCR, while the TCRdb copy is restricted to in-frame clones and leaves out a portion. The repertoire holds about 440,000 clones, with around nine tenths as singletons. Sequencing was carried out using PBMCs or T cells enriched from blood (not recorded which). All receptors derive from a woman between 18 and 29 years old with acute COVID-19.

As for this clone: One end of the junction does not line up with germline, which may come from a read error. The V gene is TRBV3-1 (or the pseudogene TRBV3-2), the J gene TRBJ2-7; 7 bases are a match to TRBD2. Germline V gene sequence: CDR1 LGHDT, CDR2 YNNKEL (reference sequence). The CDR3 totals 12 residues. The CDR3 DNA reads TGTGCCAGCAGCCAGGAGAGCGGGGCCAGAAATTTC. This encodes CASSQESGARNF.

This clone was seen only once. This chain uses TRBV9 with TRBJ1-2; 11 bases line up with TRBD1. The germline gives CDR1 SGDLS, CDR2 YYNGEE. The CDR3 is made up of 17 amino acids. Trimming cost V 3 bases and J 5 bases; bases outside gene matches: 12. DNA for the CDR3: TGTGCCAGCAGCGGAGAGAGAGGACAGGGGGCAAGATATGGCTACACCTTC. Translated, it gives CASSGERGQGARYGYTF.

The chain has TRBV3-1 (or the pseudogene TRBV3-2) and TRBJ2-3; TRBD2 is a possible D gene (5 bases). The V gene's germline CDR1 is LGHDT and CDR2 YNNKEL (reference sequence). Trimming shortened V by 4 bases and J by 2 bases, and 16 bases separated the two germline ends. The CDR3 sequence is 16 residues long. CDR3 loop: CASSLRERSDTDTQYF. The CDR3 coding sequence is TGTGCCAGCAGCCTCCGTGAGCGGTCCGACACAGATACGCAGTATTTT.

The V and J genes are TRBV7-2 and TRBJ1-5; unclear D gene. The CDR3 consists of 13 residues. Germline V lookup: CDR1 SGHTA, CDR2 FQGNSA. Trimming left V 2 bases short and J 5 bases short, with 7 bases between. The CDR3 nucleotides read TGTGCCAGCAGCTTATCCCATTATCAGCCCCAGCATTTT. The encoded protein is CASSLSHYQPQHF.

The chain recombines TRBV5-5 with TRBJ1-4; D gene ambiguous. In germline, CDR1 is SGHKS, CDR2 YYEKEE (reference sequence). Trimming stripped 4 bases from V and 0 bases from J, with 19 bases between. The CDR3 loop spans 18 amino acids. CDR3 in DNA: TGTGCCAGCAGCCGGTCGGTAGCCCTTTTAGCAACTAATGAAAAACTGTTTTTT. Translated: CASSRSVALLATNEKLFF.

This clone occurred once. The rearrangement links TRBV27 to TRBJ2-7, with D maybe TRBD1 (5 bases). The CDR3 contains 13 residues. The ends were cut back, 6 bases at V and 1 base at J, with 10 bases in the middle. Germline V gene data show CDR1 as MNHEY and CDR2 as SMNVEV (reference sequence). CDR3 region: CASSRALSYEQYF. CDR3 coding DNA: TGTGCCAGCAGCAGGGCTTTATCCTACGAGCAGTACTTC.

The rearrangement uses TRBV25-1 and TRBJ2-5; D is possibly TRBD2 (6 bases). The V end was cut by 3 bases, the J end by 2 bases, with 10 bases between. Germline V gene sequence: CDR1 MGHDK, CDR2 SYGVNS. CDR3 length: 14 residues. The CDR3 loop is CASSEGGVQETQYF. The DNA for the CDR3 is TGTGCCAGCAGTGAGGGCGGGGTACAAGAGACCCAGTACTTC.

Only one count was recorded for this clone. The rearrangement links TRBV3-1 (or the pseudogene TRBV3-2) to TRBJ1-1; a possible D gene is TRBD1 (5 bases). The ends were cut back, 4 bases at V and 0 bases at J, with 9 bases in the middle. This CDR3 has 14 residues. CDR1 and CDR2 from the germline V gene are LGHDT and YNNKEL (reference sequence). The CDR3 DNA follows: TGTGCCAGCAGCCGCAGGGAAATGAACACTGAAGCTTTCTTT. Its protein is CASSRREMNTEAFF.

The rearrangement uses TRBV19 and TRBJ1-6, with D unclear. Germline assignment: CDR1 LNHDA and CDR2 SQIVND (reference sequence). CDR3 length: 13 amino acids. The V end was cut by 3 bases, the J end by 10 bases, with 10 bases between. This CDR3 is CASSIRSVSPLHF. CDR3 bases: TGTGCCAGTAGTATCCGATCGGTGTCACCCCTCCACTTT.

The rearrangement links TRBV7-9 to TRBJ1-5, with unresolved D. V shed 5 bases and J shed 0 bases, with 8 bases lying between them. This CDR3 comprises 14 residues. Germline V gene lookup returns CDR1 SEHNR and CDR2 FQNEAQ (reference sequence). CDR3 loop: CASSRDISNQPQHF. CDR3 bases: TGTGCCAGCAGCCGAGACATTAGCAATCAGCCCCAGCATTTT.